This T cell receptor (beta chain) is from a study of identical twins. Template switching introduced a universal primer site, and the cDNA bore unique molecular identifiers. TCRdb itself ran the 5' RACE reads through MiXCR, one entry per CDR3 protein. The table lists 650,000 to 800,000 distinct CDR3 sequences, more than 6.5% of them singletons. This clonotype was counted between two and nine times. Germline V gene lookup returns CDR1 MGHDK and CDR2 SYGVNS. CDR3 size: 16 residues. Germline trimming cut 6 bases from V and 1 base from J; bases unmatched to any gene: 9. These data also formed part of another study, on yellow fever vaccine responses in identical twins.

V usage is TRBV25-1 and J usage is TRBJ1-1; TRBD1 aligns across 9 bases. The clonotype comes from a young woman in good health. The sample was PBMCs. CDR3 residues: CASSSGTGFWNTEAFF. CDR3 sequence (DNA): TGTGCCAGCAGCTCCGGGACAGGGTTTTGGAACACTGAAGCTTTCTTT.